This T cell receptor (beta chain) was retrieved from a study of shared clonotypes between healthy human individuals. Study in general: The cohort comprised a couple of women and a few men. Their ages spanned 18 to 49 years.

Study-level results: Among four donors, about 5% of naive CD4 clonotypes were found in common. Only blood was sampled; tissue repertoires likely differ.

V was shortened by 0 bases and J by 0 bases, with 7 bases between the two germline ends. Germline-derived CDR1 and CDR2 are SGHRS and YFSETQ. This CDR3 contains 15 residues. In its sample, this clone was seen a few times. Its antigen is as yet unknown. The same CDR3 arises from other DNA sequences in this sample as well. Per the original data handling: From ImmunoSEQ came sequences covering only the junction and carrying no quality scores, so filtering differed. Profiling relied on immunoSEQ multiplex PCR, and the TCRdb table lists in-frame clones only, not all of them. V, J and clone size were drawn from that table, and D and trimming were deduced from the DNA. The sample lists more than 1,200,000 clones; around 98.5% were seen once.

The sample comprised naive CD4+ T cells sorted from blood. Subset indicated: CD45RA+ positively selected. The chain recombines TRBV5-1 with TRBJ2-1; D assignment may be TRBD1 or TRBD2 (5 bases each). The sequence came from a man aged 25 to 40 in good health. CDR3 amino acids: CASSLAGSSYNEQFF. The CDR3 DNA follows: TGCGCCAGCAGCTTGGCAGGGAGCTCCTACAATGAGCAGTTCTTC.